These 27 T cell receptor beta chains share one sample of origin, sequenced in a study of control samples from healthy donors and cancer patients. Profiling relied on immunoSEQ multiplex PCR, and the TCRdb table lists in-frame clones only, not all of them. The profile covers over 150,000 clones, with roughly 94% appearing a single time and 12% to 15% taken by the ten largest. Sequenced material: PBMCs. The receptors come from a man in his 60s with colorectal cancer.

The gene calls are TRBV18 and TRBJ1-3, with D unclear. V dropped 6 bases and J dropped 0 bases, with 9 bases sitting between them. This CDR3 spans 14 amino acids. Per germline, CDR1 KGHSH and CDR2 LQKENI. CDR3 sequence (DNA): TGTGCCAGCTCGCTCGGCATCTCTGGAAACACCATATATTTT. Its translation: CASSLGISGNTIYF.

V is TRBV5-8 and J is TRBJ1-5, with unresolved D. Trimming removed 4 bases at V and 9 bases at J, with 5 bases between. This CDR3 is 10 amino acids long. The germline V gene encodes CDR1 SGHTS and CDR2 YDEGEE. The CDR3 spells CASSAGPQHF. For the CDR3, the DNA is TGTGCCAGCAGCGCGGGGCCCCAGCATTTT.

The CDR3 DNA is TGTGCCAGCGATCCGAACGACAGCTCTGGGGCCAACGTCCTGACTTTC. Translating gives CASDPNDSSGANVLTF. The chain employs TRBV19 and TRBJ2-6; D perhaps matches TRBD1 (5 bases). The CDR3 covers 16 residues. Per the germline V gene, CDR1 is LNHDA and CDR2 is SQIVND (reference sequence). Trimming pared 9 bases from V and 0 bases from J, leaving 15 bases between.

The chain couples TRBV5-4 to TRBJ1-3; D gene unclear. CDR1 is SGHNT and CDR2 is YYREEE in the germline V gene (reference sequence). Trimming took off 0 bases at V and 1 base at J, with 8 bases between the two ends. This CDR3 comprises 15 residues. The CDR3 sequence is CASSLGEPSGNTIYF. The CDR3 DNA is TGTGCCAGCAGCTTGGGGGAACCTTCTGGAAACACCATATATTTT.

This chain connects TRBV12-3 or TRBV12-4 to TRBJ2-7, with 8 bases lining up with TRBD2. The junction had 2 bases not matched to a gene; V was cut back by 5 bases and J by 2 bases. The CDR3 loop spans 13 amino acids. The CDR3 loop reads CASSVGLAYEQYF. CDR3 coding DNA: TGTGCCAGCAGTGTGGGACTAGCCTACGAGCAGTACTTC.

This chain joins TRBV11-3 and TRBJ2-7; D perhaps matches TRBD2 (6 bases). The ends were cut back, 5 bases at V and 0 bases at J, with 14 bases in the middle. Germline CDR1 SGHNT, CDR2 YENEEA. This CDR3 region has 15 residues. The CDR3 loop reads CASSPGEGTSYEQYF. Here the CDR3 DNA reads TGTGCCAGCAGCCCGGGAGAGGGAACCTCCTACGAGCAGTACTTC.

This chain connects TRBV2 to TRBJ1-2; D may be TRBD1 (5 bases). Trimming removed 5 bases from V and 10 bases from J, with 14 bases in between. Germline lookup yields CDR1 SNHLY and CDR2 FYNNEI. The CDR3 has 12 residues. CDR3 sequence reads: CASSFSGSVYTF. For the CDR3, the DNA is TGTGCCAGCAGTTTCTCAGGGAGTGTCTACACCTTC.

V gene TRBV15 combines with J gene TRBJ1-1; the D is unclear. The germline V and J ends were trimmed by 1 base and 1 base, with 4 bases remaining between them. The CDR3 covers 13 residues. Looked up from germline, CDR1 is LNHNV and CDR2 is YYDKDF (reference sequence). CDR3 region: CATSRGGNTEAFF. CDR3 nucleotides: TGTGCCACCAGCAGAGGGGGGAACACTGAAGCTTTCTTT.

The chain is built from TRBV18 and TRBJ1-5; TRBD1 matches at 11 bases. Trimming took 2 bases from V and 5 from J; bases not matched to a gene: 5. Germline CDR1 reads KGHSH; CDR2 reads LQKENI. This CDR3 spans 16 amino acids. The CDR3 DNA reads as TGTGCCAGCTCACCAAATTTGGGACAGGGGGATCAGCCCCAGCATTTT. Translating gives CASSPNLGQGDQPQHF.

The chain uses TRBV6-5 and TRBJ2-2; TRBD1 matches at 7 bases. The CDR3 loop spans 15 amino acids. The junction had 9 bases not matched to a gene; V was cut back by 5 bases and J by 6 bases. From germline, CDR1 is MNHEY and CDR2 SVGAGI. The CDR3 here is CASSPTDRASGELFF. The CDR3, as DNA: TGTGCCAGCAGTCCTACAGACAGGGCGTCCGGGGAGCTGTTTTTT.

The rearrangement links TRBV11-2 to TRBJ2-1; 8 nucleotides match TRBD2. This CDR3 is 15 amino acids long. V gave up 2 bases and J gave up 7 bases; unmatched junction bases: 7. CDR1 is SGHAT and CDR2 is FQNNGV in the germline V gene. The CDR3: CASSLRSGGGNEQFF. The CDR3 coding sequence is TGTGCCAGCAGCTTAAGGAGCGGGGGAGGGAATGAGCAGTTCTTC.

The DNA for the CDR3 is TGTGCCAGCACCTTCGAAGAGACCCAGTACTTC. This translates into CASTFEETQYF. The chain couples TRBV28 to TRBJ2-5; no reliable D call. The CDR3 covers 11 residues. V dropped 7 bases and J dropped 3 bases, with 6 bases sitting between them. Looked up from germline, CDR1 is MDHEN and CDR2 is SYDVKM.

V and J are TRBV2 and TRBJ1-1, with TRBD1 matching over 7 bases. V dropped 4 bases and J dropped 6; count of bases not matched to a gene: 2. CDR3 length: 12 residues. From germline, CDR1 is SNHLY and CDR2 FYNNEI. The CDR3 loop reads CASSGTGAEAFF. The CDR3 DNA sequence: TGTGCCAGCAGTGGGACAGGCGCTGAAGCTTTCTTT.

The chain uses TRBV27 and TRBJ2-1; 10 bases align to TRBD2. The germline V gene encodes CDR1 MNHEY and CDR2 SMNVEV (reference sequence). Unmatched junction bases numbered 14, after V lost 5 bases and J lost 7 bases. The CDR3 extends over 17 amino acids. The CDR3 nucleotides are TGTGCCAGCAGTGGAGCGGGGGGGCGCGCCGTCCCAAATGAGCAGTTCTTC. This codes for CASSGAGGRAVPNEQFF.

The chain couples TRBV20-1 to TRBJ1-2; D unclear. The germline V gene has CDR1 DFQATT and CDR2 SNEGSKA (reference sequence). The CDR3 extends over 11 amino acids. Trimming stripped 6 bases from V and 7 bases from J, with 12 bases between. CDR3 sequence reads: CSAGDPSGYTF. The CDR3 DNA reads TGCAGTGCCGGAGACCCGAGTGGCTACACCTTC.

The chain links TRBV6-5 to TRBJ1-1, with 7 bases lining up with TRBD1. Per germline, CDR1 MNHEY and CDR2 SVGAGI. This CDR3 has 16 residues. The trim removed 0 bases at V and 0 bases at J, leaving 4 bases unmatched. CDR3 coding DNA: TGTGCCAGCAGTTACTCCCCTACAGGGGTGAACACTGAAGCTTTCTTT. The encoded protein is CASSYSPTGVNTEAFF.

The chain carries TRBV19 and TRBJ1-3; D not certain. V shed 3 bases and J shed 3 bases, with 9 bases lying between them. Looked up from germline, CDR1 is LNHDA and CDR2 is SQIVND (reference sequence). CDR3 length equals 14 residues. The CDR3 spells CASSIRRLGNTIYF. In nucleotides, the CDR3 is TGTGCCAGTAGTATTCGGCGACTTGGAAACACCATATATTTT.

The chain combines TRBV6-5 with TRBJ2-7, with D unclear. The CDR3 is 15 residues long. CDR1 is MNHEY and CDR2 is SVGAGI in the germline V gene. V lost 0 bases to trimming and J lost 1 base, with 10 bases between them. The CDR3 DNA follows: TGTGCCAGCAGTTACTCTCGTCGGCGTTCCTACGAGCAGTACTTC. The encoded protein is CASSYSRRRSYEQYF.

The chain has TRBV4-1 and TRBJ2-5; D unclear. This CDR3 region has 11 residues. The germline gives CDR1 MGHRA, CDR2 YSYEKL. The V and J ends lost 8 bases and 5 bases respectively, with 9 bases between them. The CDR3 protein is CASGMGETQYF. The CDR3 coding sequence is TGCGCCAGCGGGATGGGGGAGACCCAGTACTTC.

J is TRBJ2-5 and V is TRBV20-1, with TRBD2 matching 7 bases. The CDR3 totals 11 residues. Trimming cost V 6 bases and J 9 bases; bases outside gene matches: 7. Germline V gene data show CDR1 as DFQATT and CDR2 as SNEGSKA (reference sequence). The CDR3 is CSAAAGEAQYF. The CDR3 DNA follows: TGCAGTGCCGCGGCGGGGGAGGCCCAGTACTTC.

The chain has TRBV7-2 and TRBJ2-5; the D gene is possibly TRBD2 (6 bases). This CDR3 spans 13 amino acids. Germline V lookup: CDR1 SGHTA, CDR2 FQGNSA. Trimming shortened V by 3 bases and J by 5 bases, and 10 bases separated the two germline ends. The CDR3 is CASSFRLEETQYF. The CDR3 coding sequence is TGTGCCAGCAGCTTCCGACTAGAGGAGACCCAGTACTTC.

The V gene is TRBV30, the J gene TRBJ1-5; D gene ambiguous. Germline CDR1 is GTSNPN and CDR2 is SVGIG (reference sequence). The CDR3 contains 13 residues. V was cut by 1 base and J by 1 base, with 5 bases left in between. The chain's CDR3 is CAWSGWSNQPQHF. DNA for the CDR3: TGTGCCTGGAGTGGATGGAGCAATCAGCCCCAGCATTTT.

The CDR3 is CASRRVPGDEQYF. The DNA for the CDR3 is TGTGCCAGCAGGAGGGTCCCAGGGGACGAGCAGTACTTC. J is TRBJ2-7 and V is TRBV5-4; perhaps TRBD1 as D (6 bases). The CDR3 runs 13 residues. V lost 5 bases and J 5 bases, leaving 14 bases between the germline ends. Germline CDR1 SGHNT, CDR2 YYREEE (reference sequence).

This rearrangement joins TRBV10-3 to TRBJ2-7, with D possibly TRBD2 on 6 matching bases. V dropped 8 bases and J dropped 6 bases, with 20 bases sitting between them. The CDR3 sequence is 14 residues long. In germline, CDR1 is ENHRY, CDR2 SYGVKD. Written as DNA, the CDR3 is TGTGCCATCGGGACTGGAGACAGTCTCACCGAGCAGTACTTC. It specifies CAIGTGDSLTEQYF.

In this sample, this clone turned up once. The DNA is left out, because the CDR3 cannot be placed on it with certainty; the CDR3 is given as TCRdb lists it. CDR3 amino acids: CASSKVGTGALEPYEQYF. The V gene is TRBV21-1, the J gene TRBJ2-7; TRBD1 is the table's D call and was not checked against the DNA. TRBV21-1 is a documented pseudogene. The CDR3 is made up of 18 amino acids, end residues included.

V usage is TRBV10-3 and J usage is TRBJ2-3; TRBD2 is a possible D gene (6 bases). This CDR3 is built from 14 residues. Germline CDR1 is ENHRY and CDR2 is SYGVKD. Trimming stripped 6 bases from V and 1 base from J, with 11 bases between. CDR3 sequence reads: CAISGWGGTDTQYF. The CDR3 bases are TGTGCCATCAGCGGATGGGGGGGCACAGATACGCAGTATTTT.

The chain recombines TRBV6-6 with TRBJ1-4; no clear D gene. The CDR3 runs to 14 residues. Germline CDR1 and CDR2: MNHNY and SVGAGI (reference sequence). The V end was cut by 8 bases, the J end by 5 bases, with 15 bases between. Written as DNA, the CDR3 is TGTGCCAGCGCAGGCCCGATCGAAAATGAAAAACTGTTTTTT. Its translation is CASAGPIENEKLFF.